This T cell receptor (beta chain) was sequenced in a study of OX40 agonist ivuxolimab in advanced cancers. Study in general: Recorded diagnoses for dose-escalation patients were hepatocellular carcinoma, melanoma, renal cell or head and neck cancer. The study, taken as a whole, reports: Researchers did not establish what antigens the expanded peripheral T cells target.

As concerns this clone: Its antigen is not identified.

Profiling relied on immunoSEQ multiplex PCR, and the TCRdb table lists in-frame clones only, not all of them. The repertoire holds about 36,000 clones, with around 77% as singletons. The sequence was obtained from an adult with an advanced solid tumor such as melanoma, head and neck, liver or kidney cancer. The material was CD4+ or CD8+ T cells sorted from blood, obtained in a trial of the OX40 agonist ivuxolimab.

CDR3 loop: CSVDGLAGGVSYNEQFF. Written as DNA, the CDR3 is TGCAGCGTTGACGGGCTAGCGGGAGGGGTATCCTACAATGAGCAGTTCTTC. This chain joins TRBV29-1 and TRBJ2-1, with TRBD2 identical over 12 bases. The germline V gene has CDR1 SQVTM and CDR2 ANQGSEA. The CDR3 runs to 17 residues. V was clipped by 3 bases and J by 1 base; unmatched bases: 7.